This paragraph covers one T cell receptor (beta chain) sequence. Its matching antigen is unknown. This may arise from a read error, as a much more abundant clone is one base away. The data originate from a study of blood T cells in healthy people across ages. Study observations and caveats: From one million sequenced T cells, diversity estimates were lower bounds.

Together with a sample-barcoded 5' primer, a J-beta primer mix was included in a second PCR lasting 7 to 11 cycles. TCRdb ran MiXCR on the 5' RACE reads and lists one entry per CDR3 protein. Of about 1,800,000 distinct CDR3 sequences listed, roughly 27% are singletons. Per sample, at least 6 micrograms of total RNA were extracted. The clonotype originates from a woman in her 30s in good health. Sample: blood.

CDR3 sequence: CASSVAPTGNSVSYGQYF. The CDR3 DNA is TGTGCCAGCAGCGTAGCCCCGACAGGGAATTCGGTATCCTACGGGCAGTACTTC. The V and J genes are TRBV9 and TRBJ2-7, with 7 bases that match TRBD1. There are 18 residues in the CDR3. Germline CDR1 is SGDLS and CDR2 is YYNGEE.